This TCR beta chain was observed in a study of T cells in Graves' hyperthyroidism and ophthalmopathy. About the research overall: Blood was drawn when the patient was first diagnosed and still untreated.

Sample collection date corresponds to first hyperthyroidism diagnosis, prior to any ophthalmopathy symptoms. PBMCs were collected from a 10 ml volume of fresh peripheral blood. Amplification yielded TCR beta CDR3 regions, with RNA transcripts as the source. Using the HTBI primer set, a first-round RT-PCR was run on the TCR CDR3. TCRdb re-called the multiplex PCR reads through MiXCR, storing one row per CDR3 protein. The sample has approximately 150,000 distinct CDR3 sequences, 9.4% seen once. The V and J ends lost 2 bases and 2 bases, in that order; junction bases with no gene match: 19. Germline V CDR1 and CDR2: SNHLY, FYNNEI. The CDR3 totals 20 residues. This clonotype was seen ten or more times. Its antigen is still unknown. Study results and caveats: By a 13 V-J model, ophthalmopathy was set apart from stable hyperthyroidism.

The origin of this receptor is a woman younger than 35 with Graves' hyperthyroidism that later progressed to Graves' ophthalmopathy. Material for sequencing was blood. The chain carries TRBV2 and TRBJ2-3, with 7 bases matching TRBD2. The CDR3 region is CASSEFSLFPGRGNTDTQYF. As DNA, the CDR3 is TGTGCCAGCAGTGAATTCTCGTTGTTTCCGGGGCGGGGGAACACAGATACGCAGTATTTT.